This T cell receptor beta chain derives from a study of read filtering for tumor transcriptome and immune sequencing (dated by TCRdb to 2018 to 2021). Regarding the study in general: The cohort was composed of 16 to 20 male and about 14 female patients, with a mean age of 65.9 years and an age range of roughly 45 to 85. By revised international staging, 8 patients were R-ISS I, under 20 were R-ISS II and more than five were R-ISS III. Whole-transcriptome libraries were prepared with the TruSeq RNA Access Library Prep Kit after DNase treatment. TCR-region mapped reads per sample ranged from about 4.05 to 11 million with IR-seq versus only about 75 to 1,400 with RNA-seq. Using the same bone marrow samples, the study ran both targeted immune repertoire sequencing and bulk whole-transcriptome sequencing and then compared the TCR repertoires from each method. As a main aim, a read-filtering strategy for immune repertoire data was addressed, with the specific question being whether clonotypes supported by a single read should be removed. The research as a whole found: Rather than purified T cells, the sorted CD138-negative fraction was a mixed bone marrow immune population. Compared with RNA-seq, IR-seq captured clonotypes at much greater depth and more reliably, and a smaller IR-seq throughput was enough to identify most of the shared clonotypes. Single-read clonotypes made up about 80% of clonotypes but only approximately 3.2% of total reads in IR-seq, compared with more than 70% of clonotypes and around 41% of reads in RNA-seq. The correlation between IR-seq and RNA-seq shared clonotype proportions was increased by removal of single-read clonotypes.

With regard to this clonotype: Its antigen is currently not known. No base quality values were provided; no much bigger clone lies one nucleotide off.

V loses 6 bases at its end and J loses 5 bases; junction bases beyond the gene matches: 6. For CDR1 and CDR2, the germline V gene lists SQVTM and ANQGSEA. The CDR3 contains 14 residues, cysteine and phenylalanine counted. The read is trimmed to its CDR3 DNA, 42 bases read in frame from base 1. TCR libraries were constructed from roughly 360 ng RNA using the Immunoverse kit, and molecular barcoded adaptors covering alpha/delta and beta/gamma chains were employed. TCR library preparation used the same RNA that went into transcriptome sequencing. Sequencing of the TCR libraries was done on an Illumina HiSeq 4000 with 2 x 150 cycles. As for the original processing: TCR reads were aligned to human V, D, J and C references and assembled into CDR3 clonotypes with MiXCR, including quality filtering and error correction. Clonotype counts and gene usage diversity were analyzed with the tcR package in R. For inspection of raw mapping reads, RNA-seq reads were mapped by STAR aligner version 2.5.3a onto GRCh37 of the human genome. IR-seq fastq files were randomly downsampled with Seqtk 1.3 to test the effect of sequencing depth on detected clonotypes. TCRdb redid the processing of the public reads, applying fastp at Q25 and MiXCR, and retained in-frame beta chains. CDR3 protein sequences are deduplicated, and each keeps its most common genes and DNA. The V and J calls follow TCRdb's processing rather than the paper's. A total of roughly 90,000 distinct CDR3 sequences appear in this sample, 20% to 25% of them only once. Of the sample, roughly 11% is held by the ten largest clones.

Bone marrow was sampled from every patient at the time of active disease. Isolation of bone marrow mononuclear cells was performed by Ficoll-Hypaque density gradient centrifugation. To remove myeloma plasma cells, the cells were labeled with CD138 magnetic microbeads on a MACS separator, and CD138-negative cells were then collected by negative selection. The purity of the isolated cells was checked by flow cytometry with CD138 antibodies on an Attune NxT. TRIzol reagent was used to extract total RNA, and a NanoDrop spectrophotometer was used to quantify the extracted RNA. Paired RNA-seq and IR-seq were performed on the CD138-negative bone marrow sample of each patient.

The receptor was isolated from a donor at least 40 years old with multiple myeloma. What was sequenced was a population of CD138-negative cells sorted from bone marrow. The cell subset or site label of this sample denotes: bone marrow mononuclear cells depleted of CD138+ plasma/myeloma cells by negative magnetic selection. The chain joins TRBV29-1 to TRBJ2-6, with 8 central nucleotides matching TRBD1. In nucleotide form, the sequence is TGCAGCGTGAGGACAGGGTCTAGGGCCAACGTCCTGACTTTC. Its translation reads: CSVRTGSRANVLTF.